The next 32 T cell receptor beta chains were all read from a single sample in a study of blood T cell repertoires in COVID-19. The table came from immunoSEQ multiplex PCR; TCRdb's copy has only in-frame clones and leaves some out. The data show about 670,000 clones, over 80% seen once. Source material: peripheral blood. The receptors come from a woman aged 18-29 years with acute or convalescent COVID-19.

On this clone: At one end the junction does not follow the germline gene, possibly because of a read error. The genes are TRBV7-4 and TRBJ2-7; D is perhaps TRBD2 (6 bases). The CDR3 spans 13 residues. Germline CDR1 is SGHVT and CDR2 is SQSDAQ. The CDR3 is CASSPGTPLPSRF. CDR3 sequence (DNA): TGTGCCAGCAGCCCCGGGACTCCTCTGCCGAGCAGATTC.

The chain combines TRBV4-2 with TRBJ1-1; D possibly corresponds to TRBD1 (5 bases). The ends were cut back, 0 bases at V and 5 bases at J, with 22 bases in the middle. Germline V CDR1 and CDR2: LGHNA, YNFKEQ. The length of the CDR3 is 18 residues. DNA of the CDR3: TGTGCCAGCAGCCAAGATATCCCCCCCCCAGGGCGAAAGACTGAAGCTTTCTTT. Protein: CASSQDIPPPGRKTEAFF.

The chain recombines TRBV29-1 with TRBJ1-2; TRBD1 agrees at 7 bases. The CDR3 runs to 14 residues. Looked up from germline, CDR1 is SQVTM and CDR2 is ANQGSEA. The junction had 5 bases not matched to a gene; V was cut back by 4 bases and J by 0 bases. The CDR3 DNA is TGCAGCGTTGGATGGACAGGAGCTAACTATGGCTACACCTTC. It encodes CSVGWTGANYGYTF.

The genes are TRBV30 and TRBJ2-1; possible D gene TRBD2, 6 bases. The CDR3 is 14 amino acids. V was trimmed by 1 base and J by 9 bases, leaving 16 bases between them. The germline CDR1 and CDR2 sequences are GTSNPN and SVGIG (reference sequence). Written as DNA, the CDR3 is TGTGCCTGGAGTGGCGGGGCCCTAGGCAGTGAGCAGTTCTTC. Translated: CAWSGGALGSEQFF. The complete variable domain, with remaining parts taken from reference TRBV30 and TRBJ2-1, reads SQTIHQWPATLVQPVGSPLSLECTVEGTSNPNLYWYRQAAGRGLQLLFYSVGIGQISSEVPQNLSASRPQDRQFILSSKKLLLSDSGFYLCAWSGGALGSEQFFGPGTRLTVL.

This chain links TRBV18 with TRBJ1-5; a weak D match, TRBD1 (6 bases). The CDR3 has 13 amino acids. CDR1 KGHSH and CDR2 LQKENI come from the germline V gene. V lost 5 bases and J lost 4, with 9 bases in between. CDR3 DNA sequence: TGTGCCAGCTCATCAGGGGCTAATCAGCCCCAGCATTTT. Translation: CASSSGANQPQHF.

The chain recombines TRBV19 with TRBJ1-2, with D tentatively TRBD1 (6 bases). Germline V gene sequence: CDR1 LNHDA, CDR2 SQIVND (reference sequence). There are 14 residues in the CDR3. Between the trimmed V and J ends, which lost 7 bases and 1 base, there was a span of 13 bases. The chain's CDR3 is CASTPGASNYGYTF. CDR3 DNA sequence: TGTGCCAGTACTCCAGGGGCGAGTAACTATGGCTACACCTTC.

This clone was seen only once. This chain uses TRBV29-1 with TRBJ1-1; possibly TRBD1 for D (6 bases). CDR1 and CDR2 from the germline V gene are SQVTM and ANQGSEA. Trimming removed 4 bases from V and 0 bases from J, with 12 bases in between. The CDR3 spans 14 residues. The CDR3 nucleotides read TGCAGCGTTGGGGGCAGGGGCATGAACACTGAAGCTTTCTTT. This translates into CSVGGRGMNTEAFF.

This chain connects TRBV4-1 to TRBJ2-7; 8 positions match TRBD2. CDR3 length: 16 amino acids. V shed 1 base and J 4 bases; nucleotides not matched to a gene: 9. Germline loops: CDR1 MGHRA, CDR2 YSYEKL. CDR3 bases: TGCGCCAGCAGCCAAGTCCGGGGGACTAGACTATACGAGCAGTACTTC. This codes for CASSQVRGTRLYEQYF.

The chain couples TRBV5-1 to TRBJ2-2; 9 nucleotides match TRBD1. The V and J ends lost 6 bases and 3 bases, in that order; junction bases with no gene match: 6. Germline V gene data show CDR1 as SGHRS and CDR2 as YFSETQ. This CDR3 is 15 amino acids long. The CDR3 loop is CASTPGQGYTGELFF. In DNA, the CDR3 is TGCGCCAGCACCCCGGGACAGGGATACACCGGGGAGCTGTTTTTT.

This clone was counted once. The V gene is TRBV9, the J gene TRBJ2-7, with 7 bases lining up with TRBD2. The germline V gene encodes CDR1 SGDLS and CDR2 YYNGEE. The CDR3 is 13 amino acids. V lost 6 bases, J lost 5 bases, and 8 bases stayed unmatched. The CDR3 reads CASTSGDYDEQYF. In DNA form, the CDR3 reads TGTGCCAGCACCTCCGGGGACTACGACGAGCAGTACTTC.

This clone was seen a single time. The V and J genes are TRBV9 and TRBJ2-3, with 10 bases identical to TRBD2. From germline, CDR1 is SGDLS and CDR2 YYNGEE. With V trimmed by 0 bases and J by 5 bases, 6 bases remained unmatched. The CDR3 contains 16 residues. CDR3 in DNA: TGTGCCAGCAGCGTAGGAATAGCGGGGGGCTTAGATACGCAGTATTTT. Its protein product is CASSVGIAGGLDTQYF.

The genes are TRBV19 and TRBJ2-6, with 8 bases identical to TRBD2. This CDR3 region has 17 residues. V dropped 8 bases and J dropped 3; count of bases not matched to a gene: 12. Germline CDR1 LNHDA, CDR2 SQIVND (reference sequence). The CDR3 bases are TGTGCCAGTCGGGGGGGGGCCGACAGTATTGGGGCCAACGTCCTGACTTTC. This encodes CASRGGADSIGANVLTF. The full variable domain, with the rest looked up from reference TRBV19 and TRBJ2-6, is DGGITQSPKYLFRKEGQNVTLSCEQNLNHDAMYWYRQDPGQGLRLIYYSQIVNDFQKGDIAEGYSVSREKKESFPLTVTSAQKNPTAFYLCASRGGADSIGANVLTFGAGSRLTVL.

The chain carries TRBV18 and TRBJ2-3; possible D gene TRBD2, 6 bases. The CDR3 extends over 15 amino acids. Germline CDR1 reads KGHSH; CDR2 reads LQKENI. Trimming removed 3 bases from V and 3 bases from J, with 13 bases in between. Here the CDR3 reads CASSPPGAGTDTQYF. Written as DNA, the CDR3 is TGTGCCAGCTCACCCCCCGGGGCGGGGACAGATACGCAGTATTTT.

The V call is TRBV5-1, the J call TRBJ1-5, with D tentatively TRBD1 (5 bases). CDR1 and CDR2 (germline): SGHRS, YFSETQ. The CDR3 spans 15 residues. Trimming took 4 bases from V and 7 from J, leaving 18 bases between them. This CDR3 reads CASSGDSVHRQPQHF. The CDR3 DNA sequence: TGCGCCAGCAGCGGGGACTCAGTACATCGCCAGCCCCAGCATTTT.

The DNA of the CDR3 is TGTGCCAGCAGCCGCCATCAGGAAACCTATGGCTACACCTTC. Protein product: CASSRHQETYGYTF. This sequence joins TRBV28 and TRBJ1-2; the D is unclear. Looked up from germline, CDR1 is MDHEN and CDR2 is SYDVKM. V lost 6 bases to trimming and J lost 4 bases, with 15 bases between them. The CDR3 totals 14 residues.

This chain uses TRBV28 with TRBJ1-4; 9 bases fit TRBD1. The germline V gene encodes CDR1 MDHEN and CDR2 SYDVKM. This CDR3 region has 14 residues. V lost 3 bases, J lost 7 bases, and 3 bases stayed unmatched. CDR3 nucleotides: TGTGCCAGCAGTTTCGCGACAGGGGGTGAAAAACTGTTTTTT. Translation: CASSFATGGEKLFF.

This clone has more than one count but fewer than ten. This sequence joins TRBV18 and TRBJ1-1, with D possibly being TRBD1 (5 bases). The V gene lost 4 bases and the J gene lost 1 base, with 13 bases spanning the gap. CDR1 KGHSH and CDR2 LQKENI come from the germline V gene. The CDR3 is 15 amino acids. CDR3 sequence reads: CASSRNGGGNTEAFF. Written as DNA, the CDR3 is TGTGCCAGCTCACGTAATGGGGGAGGGAACACTGAAGCTTTCTTT.

V gene TRBV5-1 combines with J gene TRBJ1-4, with D tentatively TRBD1 (5 bases). Trimming cost V 0 bases and J 0 bases, with 21 bases left between them. The germline gives CDR1 SGHRS, CDR2 YFSETQ. CDR3 length: 20 amino acids. As DNA, the CDR3 is TGCGCCAGCAGCTTGGCCGGGGGAGGGCTTTTACGTTCAACTAATGAAAAACTGTTTTTT. Amino acid sequence: CASSLAGGGLLRSTNEKLFF.

The gene calls are TRBV27 and TRBJ2-5; possible D gene TRBD1, 6 bases. Germline CDR1 is MNHEY and CDR2 is SMNVEV (reference sequence). Trimming took 6 bases from V and 4 from J, leaving 15 bases between them. The CDR3 has 14 amino acids. In nucleotides, the CDR3 is TGTGCCAGCAGCCTAACAGGGCCATTAGAGACCCAGTACTTC. It codes for CASSLTGPLETQYF.

V is TRBV20-1 and J is TRBJ1-1; perhaps TRBD1 as D (6 bases). V was clipped by 3 bases and J by 2 bases, with 10 bases between them. The CDR3 runs 13 residues. The germline CDR1 and CDR2 sequences are DFQATT and SNEGSKA (reference sequence). In DNA form, the CDR3 reads TGCAGTGCTAGTAGGGGGACCAACACTGAAGCTTTCTTT. Residues: CSASRGTNTEAFF.

This chain uses TRBV5-1 with TRBJ1-4; the match to TRBD1 covers 7 bases. The CDR3 contains 15 residues. The V segment lost 1 base and the J segment 7 bases; nucleotides outside the gene matches: 7. CDR1 is SGHRS, CDR2 YFSETQ, per germline. The DNA for the CDR3 is TGCGCCAGCAGCTTGTATGGGACAGTCTCTGAAAAACTGTTTTTT. Translated: CASSLYGTVSEKLFF.

The rearrangement joins TRBV2 to TRBJ2-7, with 8 bases that match TRBD1. This CDR3 spans 14 amino acids. The germline V gene encodes CDR1 SNHLY and CDR2 FYNNEI. With V trimmed by 6 bases and J by 4 bases, 8 bases remained unmatched. The CDR3 here is CASRPRDRTYEQYF. The CDR3 nucleotides read TGTGCCAGCAGACCCCGGGACAGGACTTACGAGCAGTACTTC. Variable domain in full (rest from reference TRBV2 and TRBJ2-7): EPEVTQTPSHQVTQMGQEVILRCVPISNHLYFYWYRQILGQKVEFLVSFYNNEISEKSEIFDDQFSVERPDGSNFTLKIRSTKLEDSAMYFCASRPRDRTYEQYFGPGTRLTVT.

The CDR3 DNA reads TGTGCCAGTAGTTTTAAGACAGTAGGGCTATATGAGCAGTTCTTC. This encodes CASSFKTVGLYEQFF. The V call is TRBV19, the J call TRBJ2-1, with TRBD1 as a possible D gene (5 bases). V was shortened by 5 bases and J by 8 bases, with 19 bases between the two germline ends. CDR1 LNHDA and CDR2 SQIVND come from the germline V gene (reference sequence). The CDR3 is 15 amino acids.

This chain links TRBV4-2 with TRBJ1-5; D perhaps matches TRBD1 (6 bases). The CDR3 is 16 residues long. Trimming took 5 bases from V and 7 from J, leaving 21 bases between them. CDR1 and CDR2 from the germline V gene are LGHNA and YNFKEQ. CDR3 amino acids: CASSARGAGDNQPQHF. DNA of the CDR3: TGTGCCAGCAGCGCTCGGGGGGCAGGGGACAACCAGCCCCAGCATTTT.

This sequence joins TRBV4-1 and TRBJ1-1, with TRBD1 as a possible D gene (5 bases). Per germline, CDR1 MGHRA and CDR2 YSYEKL. This CDR3 comprises 15 residues. V lost 4 bases, J lost 4 bases, and 16 bases lay in between. CDR3 amino acids: CASSPRQWWGTEAFF. CDR3 DNA: TGCGCCAGCAGCCCCCGACAGTGGTGGGGCACTGAAGCTTTCTTT.

This chain links TRBV24-1 with TRBJ2-5; 9 bases map to TRBD1. The CDR3 has 14 residues. V dropped 5 bases and J dropped 4; count of bases not matched to a gene: 4. CDR1 is KGHDR, CDR2 SFDVKD, per germline. CDR3 DNA: TGTGCCACCAGTGGACAGGGGGTACTAGAGACCCAGTACTTC. Translated: CATSGQGVLETQYF.

This chain links TRBV28 with TRBJ1-4; 9 positions agree with TRBD1. V lost 1 base, J lost 8 bases, and 5 bases stayed unmatched. Per germline, CDR1 MDHEN and CDR2 SYDVKM. The CDR3 loop spans 15 amino acids. The CDR3 sequence: CASSLSHRGREKLFF. The CDR3 coding sequence is TGTGCCAGCAGTTTATCGCACAGGGGGCGCGAAAAACTGTTTTTT.

The rearrangement uses TRBV11-3 and TRBJ2-1; TRBD2 agrees at 11 bases. Germline V gene lookup returns CDR1 SGHNT and CDR2 YENEEA. The CDR3 covers 18 residues. Trimming at V came to 3 bases and at J to 4 bases, leaving 11 bases not matched to a gene. The CDR3 region is CASSLSGSGGAGYNEQFF. The CDR3 DNA sequence: TGTGCCAGCAGCTTGAGTGGTAGCGGGGGGGCTGGGTACAATGAGCAGTTCTTC.

The chain recombines TRBV7-8 with TRBJ1-1; TRBD1 might be the D (6 bases). The CDR3 runs to 16 residues. V gave up 4 bases and J gave up 11 bases, with 26 bases separating them. Germline CDR1 reads SGHVS; CDR2 reads FQNEAQ. This chain's CDR3 is CASSSTRQAVVLEAFF. CDR3 sequence (DNA): TGTGCCAGCAGCTCCACCAGACAGGCCGTAGTACTCGAGGCTTTCTTT.

The genes are TRBV6-5 and TRBJ1-2; D is uncertain. CDR3 length equals 13 residues. V lost 5 bases and J lost 6, with 13 bases in between. From germline, CDR1 is MNHEY and CDR2 SVGAGI. The CDR3 DNA follows: TGTGCCAGCAGTCCGGATCTAGCGGATGGCTACACCTTC. This translates into CASSPDLADGYTF.

This sequence joins TRBV3-1 (or the pseudogene TRBV3-2) and TRBJ1-4; D uncertain. This CDR3 spans 13 amino acids. V was trimmed by 4 bases and J by 6 bases, leaving 9 bases between them. CDR1 LGHDT and CDR2 YNNKEL come from the germline V gene (reference sequence). The chain's CDR3 is CASSLRMDEKLFF. CDR3 bases: TGTGCCAGCAGCCTCAGGATGGATGAAAAACTGTTTTTT.

The table lists this clone with a count of one. The chain joins TRBV11-3 to TRBJ1-1; 7 bases are a match to TRBD1. CDR3 length: 14 amino acids. CDR1 and CDR2 from the germline V gene are SGHNT and YENEEA. Trimming took 4 bases from V and 1 from J; bases not matched to a gene: 3. The CDR3 sequence is CASSSRTGNTEAFF. As DNA, the CDR3 is TGTGCCAGCAGCTCAAGGACAGGGAACACTGAAGCTTTCTTT.